This T cell receptor (beta chain) was obtained from a study of T-cell reconstitution after alpha-beta-depleted transplantation in children. Unique molecular identifiers were used to barcode this TCRbeta library. In TCRdb, the PCR reads were re-called with MiXCR into one record per CDR3 protein. The repertoire consists of some 240,000 distinct CDR3 sequences, with about 12% occurring once and the leading ten covering 2.6%. With V trimmed by 4 bases and J by 13 bases, 10 bases remained unmatched. This CDR3 has 12 amino acids. Germline assignment: CDR1 LGHDT and CDR2 YNNKEL (reference sequence). There are a few counts of this clonotype.

The specimen was PBMCs from the stem cell graft donor, collected from the stem cell graft. This chain uses TRBV3-1 with TRBJ2-7, with 7 positions matching TRBD1. The receptor was isolated from a human donor who donated a stem cell graft to a child with acute lymphoblastic leukemia. The CDR3 DNA sequence: TGTGCCAGCAGCCGAGACAGGGTGAGGCGATACTTC. Encoded protein: CASSRDRVRRYF.